These T cell receptor beta chains were read from a single sample in a study of T-cell memory formation after mild COVID-19. TCRdb analysed the 5' RACE reads with MiXCR anew, one entry per CDR3 protein. The table has 120,000 to 150,000 distinct CDR3 sequences, 14% seen once; the top ten hold about 27%. The material sequenced was PBMCs or a T cell subset sorted from them (not recorded which). These receptors were obtained from an adult woman who had mild COVID-19 (a few samples of this study predate the infection). Cell type and time point are not known. CDR3s include the opening cysteine and the closing phenylalanine or tryptophan. Size tells how often a clone was seen (once, few, many) or the class of an expanded clone, and some rows leave it out.

size	V	J	CDR3
many	TRBV7-9	TRBJ2-3	CAGRNPYADTQYF
-	TRBV12-3/TRBV12-4	TRBJ1-4	CASSNWAGMATNEKLFF
few	TRBV5-1	TRBJ1-2	CASSRGRPDGYTF
-	TRBV7-9	TRBJ2-6	CASSHTGGAPGANVLTF
many	TRBV10-3	TRBJ2-1	CAIQGPTNEQFF
-	TRBV6-2/TRBV6-3	TRBJ1-1	CASSYSGQGSPEAFF
-	TRBV4-1	TRBJ2-1	CASSQPLAGIGYNEQFF
few	TRBV9	TRBJ2-5	CASSVSGGITETQYF
-	TRBV19	TRBJ2-1	CASSMVQLAGGPHEQFF
-	TRBV29-1	TRBJ2-7	CSVGDRGHEQYF
many	TRBV12-3/TRBV12-4	TRBJ2-1	CASSLTSGRVGNEQFF
few	TRBV7-3	TRBJ1-1	CASSPGPGDTEAFF
many	TRBV6-4	TRBJ2-2	CASSDGPTGELFF
-	TRBV24-1	TRBJ2-1	CATSDFGAGVSNEQFF
-	TRBV4-3	TRBJ1-5	CASSQDRAPGSNQHQHF
-	TRBV5-6	TRBJ2-3	CASSSRDSTNTQYF
few	TRBV2	TRBJ2-3	CASSLSSLAGVTDTQYF
-	TRBV7-9	TRBJ2-7	CASSLDRATYEQYF
few	TRBV6-2/TRBV6-3	TRBJ2-5	CASSPAGAYETQYF
-	TRBV7-8	TRBJ2-2	CASSLPEITGELFF
-	TRBV2	TRBJ1-5	CASSEAGRGGQPQHF
few	TRBV19	TRBJ2-1	CASSGRPGTNEQFF
few	TRBV6-1	TRBJ1-1	CATGTGGYTEAFF
-	TRBV7-6	TRBJ2-1	CASSPPGGTYDEQFF
-	TRBV2	TRBJ2-1	CASTAELYNEQFF
-	TRBV3-1	TRBJ2-1	CASSQSGTPFLGSYNEQFF
many	TRBV20-1	TRBJ2-2	CSAREPSGTATGELFF
many	TRBV11-2	TRBJ2-3	CASSPPGEADTQYF
few	TRBV4-2	TRBJ1-6	CASSQGGAGSPLHF
-	TRBV4-1	TRBJ1-2	CASSLSDSSYGYTF
few	TRBV20-1	TRBJ1-2	CSARDRRTGVGEGYTF
few	TRBV7-6	TRBJ1-1	CASSLEVRLGTDNTEAFF
few	TRBV12-3/TRBV12-4	TRBJ1-1	CASSPGWAMEAFF
few	TRBV20-1	TRBJ2-7	CSARARGGALFEQYF
few	TRBV18	TRBJ2-5	CASSPSGFGETQYF
-	TRBV19	TRBJ1-6	CASSTWGQGRSPLHF
few	TRBV12-3/TRBV12-4	TRBJ2-7	CASSPLHSYEQYF
few	TRBV9	TRBJ2-3	CASSSWDWSADTQYF
few	TRBV7-9	TRBJ1-5	CASSPQSPGRQGHQPQHF